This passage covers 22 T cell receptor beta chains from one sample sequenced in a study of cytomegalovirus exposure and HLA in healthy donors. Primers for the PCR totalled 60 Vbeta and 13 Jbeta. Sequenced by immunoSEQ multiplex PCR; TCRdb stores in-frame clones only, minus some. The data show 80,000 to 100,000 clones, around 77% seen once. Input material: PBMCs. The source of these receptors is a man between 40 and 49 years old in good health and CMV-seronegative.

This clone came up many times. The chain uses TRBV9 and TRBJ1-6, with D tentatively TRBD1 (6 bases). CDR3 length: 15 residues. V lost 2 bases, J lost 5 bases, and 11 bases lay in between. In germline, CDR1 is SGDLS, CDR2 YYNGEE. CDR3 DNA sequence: TGTGCCAGCAGCGTCCAGGACAGCAATAATTCACCCCTCCACTTT. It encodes CASSVQDSNNSPLHF.

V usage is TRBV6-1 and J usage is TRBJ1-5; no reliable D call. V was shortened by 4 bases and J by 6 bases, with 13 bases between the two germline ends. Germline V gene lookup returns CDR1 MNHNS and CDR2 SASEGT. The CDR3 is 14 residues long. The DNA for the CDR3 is TGTGCCAGCAGTGCCCGGGAGGTTGGTCAGCCCCAGCATTTT. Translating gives CASSAREVGQPQHF.

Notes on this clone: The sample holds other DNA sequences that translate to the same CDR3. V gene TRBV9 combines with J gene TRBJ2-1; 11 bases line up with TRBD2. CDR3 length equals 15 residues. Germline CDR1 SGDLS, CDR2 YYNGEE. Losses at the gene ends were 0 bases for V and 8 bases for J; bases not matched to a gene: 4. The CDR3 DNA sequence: TGTGCCAGCAGCGTAGGACTAGCGGGAAGTCATGAGCAGTTCTTC. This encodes CASSVGLAGSHEQFF.

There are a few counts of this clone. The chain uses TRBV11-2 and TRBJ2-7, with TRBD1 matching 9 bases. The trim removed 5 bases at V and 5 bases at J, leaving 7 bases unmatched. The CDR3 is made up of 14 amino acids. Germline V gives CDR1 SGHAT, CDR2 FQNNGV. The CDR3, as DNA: TGTGCCAGCAGCCCACGGGACAGGGACAACGAGCAGTACTTC. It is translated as CASSPRDRDNEQYF.

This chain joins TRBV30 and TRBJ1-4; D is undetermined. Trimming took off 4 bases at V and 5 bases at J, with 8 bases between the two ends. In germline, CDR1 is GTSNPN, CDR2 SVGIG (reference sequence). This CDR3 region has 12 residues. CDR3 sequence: CAWKQKNEKLFF. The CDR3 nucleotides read TGTGCCTGGAAACAGAAAAATGAAAAACTGTTTTTT.

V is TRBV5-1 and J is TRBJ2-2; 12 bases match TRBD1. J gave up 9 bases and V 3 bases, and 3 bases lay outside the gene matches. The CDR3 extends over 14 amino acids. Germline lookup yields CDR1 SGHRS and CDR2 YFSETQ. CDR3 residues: CASSSGTGGWELFF. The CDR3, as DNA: TGCGCCAGCAGCTCTGGGACAGGGGGCTGGGAGCTGTTTTTT.

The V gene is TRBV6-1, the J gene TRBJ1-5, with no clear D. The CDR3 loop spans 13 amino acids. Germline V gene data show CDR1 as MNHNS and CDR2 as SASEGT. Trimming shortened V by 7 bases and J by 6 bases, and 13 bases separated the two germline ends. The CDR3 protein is CASNVGRGQPQHF. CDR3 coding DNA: TGTGCCAGCAATGTGGGCCGGGGTCAGCCCCAGCATTTT.

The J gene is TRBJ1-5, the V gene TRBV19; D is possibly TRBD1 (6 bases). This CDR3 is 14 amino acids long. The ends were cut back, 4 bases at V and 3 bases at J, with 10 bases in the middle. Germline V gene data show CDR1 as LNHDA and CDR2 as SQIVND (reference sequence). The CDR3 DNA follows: TGTGCCAGTAGTACCTGGACAGACAATCAGCCCCAGCATTTT. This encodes CASSTWTDNQPQHF. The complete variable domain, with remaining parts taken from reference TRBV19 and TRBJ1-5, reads DGGITQSPKYLFRKEGQNVTLSCEQNLNHDAMYWYRQDPGQGLRLIYYSQIVNDFQKGDIAEGYSVSREKKESFPLTVTSAQKNPTAFYLCASSTWTDNQPQHFGDGTRLSIL.

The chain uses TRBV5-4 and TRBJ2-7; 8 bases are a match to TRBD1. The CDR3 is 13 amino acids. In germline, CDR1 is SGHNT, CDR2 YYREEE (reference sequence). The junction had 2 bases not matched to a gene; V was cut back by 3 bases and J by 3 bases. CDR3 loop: CASSSDRVYEQYF. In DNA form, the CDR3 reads TGTGCCAGCAGCTCGGACAGGGTCTACGAGCAGTACTTC. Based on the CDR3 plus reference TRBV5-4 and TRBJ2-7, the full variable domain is ETGVTQSPTHLIKTRGQQVTLRCSSQSGHNTVSWYQQALGQGPQFIFQYYREEENGRGNFPPRFSGLQFPNYSSELNVNALELDDSALYLCASSSDRVYEQYFGPGTRLTVT.

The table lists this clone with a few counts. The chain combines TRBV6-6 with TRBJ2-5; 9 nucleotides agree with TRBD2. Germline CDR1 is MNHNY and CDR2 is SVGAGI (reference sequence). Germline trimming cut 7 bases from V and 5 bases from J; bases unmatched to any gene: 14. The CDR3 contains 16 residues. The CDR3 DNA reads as TGTGCCAGCACCCTGGGACTAGCCCAGAAGAGGGAGACCCAGTACTTC. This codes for CASTLGLAQKRETQYF.

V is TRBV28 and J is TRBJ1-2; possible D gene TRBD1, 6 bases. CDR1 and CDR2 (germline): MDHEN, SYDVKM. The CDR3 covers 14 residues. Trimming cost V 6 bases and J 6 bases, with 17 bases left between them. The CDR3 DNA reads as TGTGCCAGCAGCCTCCCACAGGGTTCGGATGGCTACACCTTC. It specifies CASSLPQGSDGYTF.

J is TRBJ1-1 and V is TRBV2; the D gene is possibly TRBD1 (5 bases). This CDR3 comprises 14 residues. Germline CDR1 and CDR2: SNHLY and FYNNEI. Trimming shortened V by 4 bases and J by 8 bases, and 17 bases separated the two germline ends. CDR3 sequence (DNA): TGTGCCAGCAGTGTGGCTGGGGCCAAGAACGAAGCTTTCTTT. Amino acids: CASSVAGAKNEAFF.

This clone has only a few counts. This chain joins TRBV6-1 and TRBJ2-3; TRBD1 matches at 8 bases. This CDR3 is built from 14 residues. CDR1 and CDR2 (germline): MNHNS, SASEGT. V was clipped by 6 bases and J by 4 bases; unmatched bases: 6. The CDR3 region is CASSRDRTPDTQYF. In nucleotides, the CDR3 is TGTGCCAGCAGCCGGGACAGGACCCCAGATACGCAGTATTTT.

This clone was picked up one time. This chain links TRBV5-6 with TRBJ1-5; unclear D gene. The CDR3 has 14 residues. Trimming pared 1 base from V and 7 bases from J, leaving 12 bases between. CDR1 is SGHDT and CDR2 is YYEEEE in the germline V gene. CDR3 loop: CASSLSSGWQPQHF. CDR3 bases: TGTGCCAGCAGCTTGTCATCAGGTTGGCAGCCCCAGCATTTT.

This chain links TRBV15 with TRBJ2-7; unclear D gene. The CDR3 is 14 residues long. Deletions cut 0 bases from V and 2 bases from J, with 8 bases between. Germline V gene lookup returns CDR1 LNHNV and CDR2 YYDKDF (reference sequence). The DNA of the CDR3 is TGTGCCACCAGCAGAGACCGCAACACCTACGAGCAGTACTTC. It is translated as CATSRDRNTYEQYF.

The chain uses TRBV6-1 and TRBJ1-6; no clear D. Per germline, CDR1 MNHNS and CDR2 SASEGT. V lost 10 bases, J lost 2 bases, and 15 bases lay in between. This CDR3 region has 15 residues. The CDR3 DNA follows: TGTGCCACCAAGGAAGGGAGCGCCTATAATTCACCCCTCCACTTT. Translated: CATKEGSAYNSPLHF.

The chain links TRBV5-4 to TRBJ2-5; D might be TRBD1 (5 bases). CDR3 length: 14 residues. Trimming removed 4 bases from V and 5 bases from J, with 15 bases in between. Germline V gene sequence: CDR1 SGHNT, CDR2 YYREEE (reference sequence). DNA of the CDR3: TGTGCCAGCAGCCAAAAGGTGGCAGGGGAGACCCAGTACTTC. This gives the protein CASSQKVAGETQYF.

The CDR3 sequence: CASSSGGGAEAFF. The CDR3 bases are TGTGCCAGCAGCTCCGGAGGTGGTGCTGAAGCTTTCTTT. The chain recombines TRBV7-3 with TRBJ1-1; the D is unclear. The CDR3 sequence is 13 residues long. Germline assignment: CDR1 SGHTA and CDR2 FQGTGA. V shed 4 bases and J shed 6 bases, with 12 bases lying between them.

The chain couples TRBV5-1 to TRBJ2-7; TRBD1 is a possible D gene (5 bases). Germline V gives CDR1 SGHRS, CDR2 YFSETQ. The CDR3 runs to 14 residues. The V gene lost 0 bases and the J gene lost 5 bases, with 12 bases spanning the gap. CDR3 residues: CASSLDGQGDEQYF. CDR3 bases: TGCGCCAGCAGCTTGGACGGGCAGGGCGACGAGCAGTACTTC.

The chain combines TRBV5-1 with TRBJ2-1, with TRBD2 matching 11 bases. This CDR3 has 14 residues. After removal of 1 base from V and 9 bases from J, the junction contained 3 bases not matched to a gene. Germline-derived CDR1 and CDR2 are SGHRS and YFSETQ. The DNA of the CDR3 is TGCGCCAGCAGCTTGCTAGCGGGGGGCGGTGAGCAGTTCTTC. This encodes CASSLLAGGGEQFF.

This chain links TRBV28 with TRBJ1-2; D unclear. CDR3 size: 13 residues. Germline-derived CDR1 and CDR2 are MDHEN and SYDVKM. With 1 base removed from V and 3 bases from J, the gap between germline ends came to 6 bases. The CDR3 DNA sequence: TGTGCCAGCAGTTTATCGGTGGACTATGGCTACACCTTC. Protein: CASSLSVDYGYTF.

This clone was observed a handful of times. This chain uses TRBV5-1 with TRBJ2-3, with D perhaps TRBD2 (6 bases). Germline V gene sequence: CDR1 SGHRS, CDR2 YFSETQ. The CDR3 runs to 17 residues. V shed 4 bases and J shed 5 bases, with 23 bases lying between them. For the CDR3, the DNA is TGCGCCAGCAGCGGGGGACTCCTCTCTTTTGAGGGAGATACGCAGTATTTT. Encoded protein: CASSGGLLSFEGDTQYF. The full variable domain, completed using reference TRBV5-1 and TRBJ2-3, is KAGVTQTPRYLIKTRGQQVTLSCSPISGHRSVSWYQQTPGQGLQFLFEYFSETQRNKGNFPGRFSGRQFSNSRSEMNVSTLELGDSALYLCASSGGLLSFEGDTQYFGPGTRLTVL.